Here is one T cell receptor beta chain with its context. Its antigen is still unknown. CDR1 is SGHRS, CDR2 YFSETQ, per germline. J lost 3 bases, V lost 5 bases, and 8 bases had no gene match. The CDR3 sequence is 15 residues long. This entry is derived from a study of early T cells in non-severe SARS-CoV-2 infection. Study at large: Bulk RNA taken from unsorted whole blood was sequenced, leaving chains unpaired. Study-wide points: VDJdb matching skewed toward anti-spike CD8 responses, missing private and CD4 specificities.

Attachment of unique molecular identifiers to individual cDNA molecules was performed. TCRdb called the 5' RACE reads again in MiXCR, with one record for every CDR3 protein. Found here are roughly 69,000 distinct CDR3 sequences, 7% to 9.5% of them singletons; the top ten hold 13%. This receptor was obtained from an adult who was a healthcare worker with PCR-confirmed SARS-CoV-2 infection or an uninfected control (not recorded which). The source was whole blood, collected at baseline. This chain uses TRBV5-1 with TRBJ2-3, with 8 bases fitting TRBD2. The CDR3 coding sequence is TGCGCCAGCAGGCCCAGAGCGGGAGATACAGATACGCAGTATTTT. Amino acids: CASRPRAGDTDTQYF.